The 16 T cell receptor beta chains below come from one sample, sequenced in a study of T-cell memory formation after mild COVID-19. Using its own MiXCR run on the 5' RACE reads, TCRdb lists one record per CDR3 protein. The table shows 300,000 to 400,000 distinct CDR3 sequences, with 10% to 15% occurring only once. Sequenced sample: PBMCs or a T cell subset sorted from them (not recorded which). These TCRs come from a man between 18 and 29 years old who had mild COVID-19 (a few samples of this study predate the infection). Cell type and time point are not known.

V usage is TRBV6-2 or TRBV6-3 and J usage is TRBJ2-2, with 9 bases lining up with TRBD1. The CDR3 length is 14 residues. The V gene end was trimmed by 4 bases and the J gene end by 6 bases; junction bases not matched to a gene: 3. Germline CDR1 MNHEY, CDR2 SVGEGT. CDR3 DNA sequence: TGTGCCAGCAGTTTCGACAGGGGGGCCGGGGAGCTGTTTTTT. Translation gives CASSFDRGAGELFF.

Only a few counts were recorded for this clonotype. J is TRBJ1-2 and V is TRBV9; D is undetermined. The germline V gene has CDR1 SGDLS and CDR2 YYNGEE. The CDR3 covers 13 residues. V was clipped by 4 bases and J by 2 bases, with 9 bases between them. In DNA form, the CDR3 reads TGTGCCAGCAGCCCCAGGAGGAACTATGGCTACACCTTC. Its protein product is CASSPRRNYGYTF. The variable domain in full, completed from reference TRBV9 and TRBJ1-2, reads DSGVTQTPKHLITATGQRVTLRCSPRSGDLSVYWYQQSLDQGLQFLIQYYNGEERAKGNILERFSAQQFPDLHSELNLSSLELGDSALYFCASSPRRNYGYTFGSGTRLTVV.

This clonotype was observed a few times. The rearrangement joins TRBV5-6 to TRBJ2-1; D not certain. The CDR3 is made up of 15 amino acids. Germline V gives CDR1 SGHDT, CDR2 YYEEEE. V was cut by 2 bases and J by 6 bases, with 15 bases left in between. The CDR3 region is CASSLSPFLPNEQFF. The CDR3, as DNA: TGTGCCAGCAGCTTATCCCCCTTCCTGCCCAATGAGCAGTTCTTC.

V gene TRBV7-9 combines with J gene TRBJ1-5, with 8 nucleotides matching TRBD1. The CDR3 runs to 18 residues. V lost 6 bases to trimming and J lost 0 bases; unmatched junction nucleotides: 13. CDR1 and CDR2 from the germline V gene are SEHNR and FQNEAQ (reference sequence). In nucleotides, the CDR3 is TGTGCCAGCAGATCAAACGGACAGGGCGGGGATAGCAATCAGCCCCAGCATTTT. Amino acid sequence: CASRSNGQGGDSNQPQHF.

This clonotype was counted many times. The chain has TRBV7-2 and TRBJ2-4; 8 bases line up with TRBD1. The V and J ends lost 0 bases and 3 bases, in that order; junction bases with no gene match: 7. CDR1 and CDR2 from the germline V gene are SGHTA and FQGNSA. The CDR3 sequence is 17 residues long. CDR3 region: CASSLAQGQGVKNIQYF. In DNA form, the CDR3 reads TGTGCCAGCAGCTTAGCGCAAGGACAGGGAGTCAAAAACATTCAGTACTTC.

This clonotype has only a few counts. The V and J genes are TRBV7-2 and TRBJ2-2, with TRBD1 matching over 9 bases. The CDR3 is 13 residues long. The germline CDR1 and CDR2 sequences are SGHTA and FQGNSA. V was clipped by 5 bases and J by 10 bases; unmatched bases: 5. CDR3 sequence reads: CASSPGQGLELFF. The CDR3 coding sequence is TGTGCCAGCAGCCCCGGACAGGGGTTGGAGCTGTTTTTT.

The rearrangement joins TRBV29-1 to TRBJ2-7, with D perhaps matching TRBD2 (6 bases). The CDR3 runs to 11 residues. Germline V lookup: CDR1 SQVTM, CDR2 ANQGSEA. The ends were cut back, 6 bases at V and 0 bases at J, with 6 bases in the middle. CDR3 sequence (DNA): TGCAGCGTCGGGAGCTCCTACGAGCAGTACTTC. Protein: CSVGSSYEQYF.

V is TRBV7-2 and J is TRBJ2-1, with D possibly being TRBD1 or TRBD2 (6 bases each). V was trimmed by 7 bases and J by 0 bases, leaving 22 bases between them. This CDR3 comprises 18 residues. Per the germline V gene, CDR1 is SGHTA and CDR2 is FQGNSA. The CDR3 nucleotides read TGTGCCAGCACCCGTAGGGGGGCAGGAGCAAGCTCCTACAATGAGCAGTTCTTC. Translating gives CASTRRGAGASSYNEQFF.

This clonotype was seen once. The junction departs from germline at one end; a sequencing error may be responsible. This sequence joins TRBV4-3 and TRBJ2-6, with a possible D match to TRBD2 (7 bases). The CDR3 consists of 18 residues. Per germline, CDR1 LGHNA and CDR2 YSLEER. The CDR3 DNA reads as TGCGCCAGCAGCCAAGATCTCGGGGGGCGGAGAGGGGCCAACGTACTGACTTTC. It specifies CASSQDLGGRRGANVLTF.

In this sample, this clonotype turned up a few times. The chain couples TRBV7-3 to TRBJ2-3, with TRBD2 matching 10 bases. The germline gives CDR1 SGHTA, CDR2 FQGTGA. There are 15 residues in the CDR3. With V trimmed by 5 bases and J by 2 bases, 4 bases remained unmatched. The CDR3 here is CASSLAGDPTDTQYF. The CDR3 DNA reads TGTGCCAGCAGCCTAGCGGGGGACCCCACAGATACGCAGTATTTT.

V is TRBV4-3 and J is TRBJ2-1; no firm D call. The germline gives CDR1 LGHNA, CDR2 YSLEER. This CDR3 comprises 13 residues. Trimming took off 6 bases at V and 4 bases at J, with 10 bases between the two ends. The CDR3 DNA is TGCGCCAGCAGAGGGATTGGGTACAATGAGCAGTTCTTC. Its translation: CASRGIGYNEQFF.

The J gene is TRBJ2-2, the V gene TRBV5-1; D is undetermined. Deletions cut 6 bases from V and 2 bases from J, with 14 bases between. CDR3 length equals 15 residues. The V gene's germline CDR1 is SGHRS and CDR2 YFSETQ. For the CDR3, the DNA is TGCGCCAGCACCTTAGACACGACTAACACCGGGGAGCTGTTTTTT. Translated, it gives CASTLDTTNTGELFF.

The CDR3 sequence is CSVATGDLYNEQFF. The CDR3, as DNA: TGCAGCGTTGCGACAGGGGACTTATACAATGAGCAGTTCTTC. The chain employs TRBV29-1 and TRBJ2-1; 8 nucleotides match TRBD1. The J segment lost 4 bases and the V segment lost 4 bases, leaving 6 bases of the junction unmatched. Germline lookup yields CDR1 SQVTM and CDR2 ANQGSEA. The CDR3 spans 14 residues.

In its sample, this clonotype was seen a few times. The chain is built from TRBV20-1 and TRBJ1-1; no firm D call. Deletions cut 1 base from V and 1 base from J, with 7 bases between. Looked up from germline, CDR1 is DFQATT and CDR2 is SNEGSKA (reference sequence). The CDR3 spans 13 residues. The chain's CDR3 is CSARGDQNTEAFF. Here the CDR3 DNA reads TGCAGTGCTAGAGGTGACCAGAACACTGAAGCTTTCTTT.

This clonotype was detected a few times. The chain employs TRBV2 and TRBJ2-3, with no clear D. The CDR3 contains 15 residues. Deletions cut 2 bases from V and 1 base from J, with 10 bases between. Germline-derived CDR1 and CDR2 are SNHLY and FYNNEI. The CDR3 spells CASSELDQGTDTQYF. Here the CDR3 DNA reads TGTGCCAGCAGTGAATTGGACCAAGGCACAGATACGCAGTATTTT. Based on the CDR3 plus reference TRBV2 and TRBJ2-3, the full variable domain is EPEVTQTPSHQVTQMGQEVILRCVPISNHLYFYWYRQILGQKVEFLVSFYNNEISEKSEIFDDQFSVERPDGSNFTLKIRSTKLEDSAMYFCASSELDQGTDTQYFGPGTRLTVL.

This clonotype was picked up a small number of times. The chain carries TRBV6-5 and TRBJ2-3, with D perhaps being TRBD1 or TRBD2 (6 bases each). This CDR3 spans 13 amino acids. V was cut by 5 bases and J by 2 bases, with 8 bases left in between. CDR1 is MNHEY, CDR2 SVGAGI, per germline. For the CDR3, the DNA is TGTGCCAGCAGTGGGGGGCACACAGATACGCAGTATTTT. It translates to CASSGGHTDTQYF.